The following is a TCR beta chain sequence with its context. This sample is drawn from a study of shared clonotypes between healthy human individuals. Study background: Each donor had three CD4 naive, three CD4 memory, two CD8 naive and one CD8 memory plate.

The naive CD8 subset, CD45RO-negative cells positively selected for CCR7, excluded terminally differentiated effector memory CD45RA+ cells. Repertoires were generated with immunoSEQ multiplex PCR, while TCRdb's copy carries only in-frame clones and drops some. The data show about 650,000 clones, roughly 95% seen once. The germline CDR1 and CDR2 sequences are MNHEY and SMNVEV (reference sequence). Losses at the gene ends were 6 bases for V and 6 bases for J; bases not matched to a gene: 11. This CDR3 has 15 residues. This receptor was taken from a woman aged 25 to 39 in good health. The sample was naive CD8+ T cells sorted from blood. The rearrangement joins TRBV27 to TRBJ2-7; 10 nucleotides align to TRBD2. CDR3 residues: CASSPSSGSGAEQYF. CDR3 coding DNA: TGTGCCAGCAGCCCCTCTAGCGGGAGTGGAGCCGAGCAGTACTTC.